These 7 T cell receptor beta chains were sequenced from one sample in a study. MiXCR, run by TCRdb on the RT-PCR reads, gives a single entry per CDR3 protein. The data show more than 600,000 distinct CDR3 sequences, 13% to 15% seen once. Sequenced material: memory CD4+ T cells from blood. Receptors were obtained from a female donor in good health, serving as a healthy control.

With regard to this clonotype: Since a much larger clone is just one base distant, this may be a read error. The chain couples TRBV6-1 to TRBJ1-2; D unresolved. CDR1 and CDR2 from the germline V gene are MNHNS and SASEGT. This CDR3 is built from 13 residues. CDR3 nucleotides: TGTGCCAGCAGTTACGGACGGGAGGTTGGCTACATCTTC. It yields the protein CASSYGREVGYIF.

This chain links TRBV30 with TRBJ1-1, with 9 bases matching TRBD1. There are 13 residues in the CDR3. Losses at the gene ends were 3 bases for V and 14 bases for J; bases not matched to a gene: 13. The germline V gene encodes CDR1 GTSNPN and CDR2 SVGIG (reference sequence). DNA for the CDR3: TGTGCCTGGAGCCCGGGACAGGGAAGAACAAGGTTCTTT. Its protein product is CAWSPGQGRTRFF.

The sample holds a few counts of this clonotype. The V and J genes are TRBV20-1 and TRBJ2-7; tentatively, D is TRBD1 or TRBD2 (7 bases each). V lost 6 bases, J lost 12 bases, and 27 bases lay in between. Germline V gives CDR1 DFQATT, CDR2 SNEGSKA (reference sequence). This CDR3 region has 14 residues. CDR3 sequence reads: CSAVEGQRGQARYF. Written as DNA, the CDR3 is TGCAGTGCCGTAGAGGGACAGCGGGGCCAGGCCAGGTACTTC.

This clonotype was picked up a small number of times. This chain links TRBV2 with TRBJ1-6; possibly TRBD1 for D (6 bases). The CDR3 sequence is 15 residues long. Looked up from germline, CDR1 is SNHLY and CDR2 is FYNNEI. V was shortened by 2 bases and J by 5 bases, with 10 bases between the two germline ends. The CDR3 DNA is TGTGCCAGCAGTGAAAGGGGGGTTAATAATTCACCCCTCCACTTT. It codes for CASSERGVNNSPLHF.

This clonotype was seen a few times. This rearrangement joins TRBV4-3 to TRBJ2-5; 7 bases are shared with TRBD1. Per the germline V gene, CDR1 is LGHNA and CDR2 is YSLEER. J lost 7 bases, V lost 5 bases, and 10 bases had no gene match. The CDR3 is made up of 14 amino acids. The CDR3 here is CASSFTGDSGTQYF. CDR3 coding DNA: TGCGCCAGCAGCTTCACCGGGGACAGTGGGACCCAGTACTTC.

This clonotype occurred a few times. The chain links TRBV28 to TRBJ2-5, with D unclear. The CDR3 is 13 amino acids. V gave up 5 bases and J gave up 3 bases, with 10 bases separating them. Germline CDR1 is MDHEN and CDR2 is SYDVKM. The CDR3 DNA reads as TGTGCCAGCAGTCCCCTTCCGGAAGAGACCCAGTACTTC. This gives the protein CASSPLPEETQYF. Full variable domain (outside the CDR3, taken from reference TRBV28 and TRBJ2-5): DVKVTQSSRYLVKRTGEKVFLECVQDMDHENMFWYRQDPGLGLRLIYFSYDVKMKEKGDIPEGYSVSREKKERFSLILESASTNQTSMYLCASSPLPEETQYFGPGTRLLVL.

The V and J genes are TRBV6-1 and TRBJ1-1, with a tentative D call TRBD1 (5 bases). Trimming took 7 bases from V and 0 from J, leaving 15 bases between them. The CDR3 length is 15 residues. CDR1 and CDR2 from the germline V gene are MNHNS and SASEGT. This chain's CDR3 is CASMGRVKVNTEAFF. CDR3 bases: TGTGCCAGCATGGGCAGGGTAAAAGTGAACACTGAAGCTTTCTTT.